This T cell receptor (beta chain) emerged from a study of shared clonotypes between healthy human individuals. Looking at the study overall: The donor pool was made up of a couple of women and three men aged 18 to 49.

For this clone: No antigen is known for it.

A CD45RA-negative memory subset and a CD45RA+ naive subset were separated from the CD4+ cells. Study observations and caveats: Generation probabilities of non-shared clonotypes were lower (relative to those shared by all four donors).

Germline-derived CDR1 and CDR2 are MDHEN and SYDVKM. Trimming removed 2 bases at V and 6 bases at J, with 3 bases between. The CDR3 loop spans 11 amino acids. Authors' processing steps: Junction-only sequences without quality scores were provided by ImmunoSEQ, so filtering was different. Repertoires were generated with immunoSEQ multiplex PCR, while TCRdb's copy carries only in-frame clones and drops some. That table gives V, J and clone size, and the DNA gave D and trimming. Of about 2 million clones in the sample, roughly 96% were seen once. The clonotype originates from a man between 18 and 29 years old in good health. The chain employs TRBV28 and TRBJ2-3; D unresolved. The sequencing input was naive CD4+ T cells sorted from blood. Indicated subset: CD45RA+ positively selected. This CDR3 is CASSLKDTQYF. In DNA, the CDR3 is TGTGCCAGCAGTTTAAAGGATACGCAGTATTTT.